This passage covers 32 T cell receptor beta chains from one sample sequenced in a study of T cells expressing NK-cell markers. Reanalyzing the 5' RACE reads, TCRdb keeps one entry per CDR3 protein, without DNA. Listed are hundreds of thousands of distinct CDR3 sequences; roughly 5.2% falls within the top ten. The sequencing sample was made of blood T cells: a sorted CD56 or NKG2C T cell subset, CD4+ or CD8+ T cells, or bulk PBMC T cells (not recorded which). These receptors originate from a man aged 18-75 years in good health.

This chain connects TRBV19 to TRBJ2-1. Germline V lookup: CDR1 LNHDA, CDR2 SQIVND (reference sequence). This CDR3 region has 11 residues. The CDR3: CGSTYLDEQFF.

This chain links TRBV30 with TRBJ2-2; with no DNA, the TCRdb D assignment of TRBD1 cannot be verified. Germline CDR1 is GTSNPN and CDR2 is SVGIG (reference sequence). The CDR3 has 13 residues. The CDR3 is CAWGRQVAGELFF.

The chain couples TRBV10-3 to TRBJ1-2; TCRdb gives TRBD1 as the D gene, but with no DNA this cannot be confirmed. This CDR3 spans 12 amino acids. Germline CDR1 and CDR2: ENHRY and SYGVKD. CDR3 region: CAISGGNYGYTF.

The rearrangement joins TRBV20-1 to TRBJ2-4; as DNA is missing, the TRBD1 call by TCRdb cannot be tested. The germline gives CDR1 DFQATT, CDR2 SNEGSKA (reference sequence). The CDR3 spans 13 residues. CDR3 sequence reads: CSAVQGAKNIQYF.

The gene calls are TRBV6-1 and TRBJ2-7; TCRdb picks TRBD2, but there is no DNA to check that call. Germline V gene lookup returns CDR1 MNHNS and CDR2 SASEGT. CDR3 length equals 16 residues. CDR3 in amino acids: CASKGRLAGFGYEQYF.

V is TRBV7-7 and J is TRBJ2-1; TCRdb designates TRBD2, a call that cannot be tested without DNA. Germline V lookup: CDR1 SSHAT, CDR2 FNYEAQ (reference sequence). The CDR3 is 14 amino acids. CDR3: CASSRLGALGEQFF.

The chain is built from TRBV3-1 and TRBJ1-6; the TRBD1 assignment by TCRdb is unverifiable without DNA. Germline V gene lookup returns CDR1 LGHDT and CDR2 YNNKEL (reference sequence). The CDR3 loop spans 16 amino acids. CDR3 loop: CASSHSDRGPNSPLHF.

The rearrangement uses TRBV7-2 and TRBJ1-2; the TCRdb call, TRBD1, lacks DNA for checking. The CDR3 spans 14 residues. The germline V gene encodes CDR1 SGHTA and CDR2 FQGNSA. CDR3: CASSLVPAGGVDTF.

This chain connects TRBV4-1 to TRBJ1-2; no DNA is available, so the TRBD1 call from TCRdb remains unchecked. The CDR3 extends over 13 amino acids. CDR1 is MGHRA and CDR2 is YSYEKL in the germline V gene. The CDR3 loop is CASSLEGWQSFTF.

This chain links TRBV29-1 with TRBJ1-6. This CDR3 is built from 13 residues. Germline lookup yields CDR1 SQVTM and CDR2 ANQGSEA. CDR3 sequence reads: CSVETAYNSPLHF.

The chain carries TRBV24-1 and TRBJ1-1; the D call from TCRdb, TRBD1, cannot be confirmed without DNA. Germline lookup yields CDR1 KGHDR and CDR2 SFDVKD. This CDR3 spans 14 amino acids. The CDR3 reads CATSGPLPSTEAFF.

The V and J genes are TRBV7-2 and TRBJ2-3; the TCRdb call, TRBD2, lacks DNA for checking. Germline values: CDR1 SGHTA, CDR2 FQGNSA. The CDR3 runs 14 residues. The CDR3 spells CASSFGGPGDTQYF.

The chain employs TRBV23-1 and TRBJ2-5. TRBV23-1 counts as an open reading frame of uncertain function. CDR3 length: 14 amino acids. The CDR3 sequence: CASSQPWKQETQYF.

This sequence joins TRBV20-1 and TRBJ2-3; TCRdb's D call, TRBD2, is unchecked because there is no DNA. Germline V CDR1 and CDR2: DFQATT, SNEGSKA (reference sequence). CDR3 length equals 15 residues. CDR3 loop: CSASMEGISTDTQYF.

V gene TRBV3-1 combines with J gene TRBJ1-2; TCRdb indicates TRBD1, and absent DNA this call remains unverified. Looked up from germline, CDR1 is LGHDT and CDR2 is YNNKEL (reference sequence). The CDR3 loop spans 14 amino acids. The CDR3 sequence: CASSQGGLSYGYTF.

J is TRBJ2-3 and V is TRBV5-1; TCRdb proposes TRBD1, but this gene call is untestable without DNA. This CDR3 region has 15 residues. CDR1 and CDR2 from the germline V gene are SGHRS and YFSETQ. CDR3 region: CASSEGHSSPDTQYF. The whole variable domain, remainder taken from reference TRBV5-1 and TRBJ2-3, is KAGVTQTPRYLIKTRGQQVTLSCSPISGHRSVSWYQQTPGQGLQFLFEYFSETQRNKGNFPGRFSGRQFSNSRSEMNVSTLELGDSALYLCASSEGHSSPDTQYFGPGTRLTVL.

The rearrangement links TRBV28 to TRBJ2-5; TCRdb outputs TRBD1, but without DNA this stays unchecked. The CDR3 has 14 amino acids. CDR1 and CDR2 (germline): MDHEN, SYDVKM. The CDR3 sequence: CASSTQGSRETQYF. The full variable domain, in which reference TRBV28 and TRBJ2-5 provide the parts outside the CDR3, is DVKVTQSSRYLVKRTGEKVFLECVQDMDHENMFWYRQDPGLGLRLIYFSYDVKMKEKGDIPEGYSVSREKKERFSLILESASTNQTSMYLCASSTQGSRETQYFGPGTRLLVL.

The chain employs TRBV5-1 and TRBJ2-7; the TCRdb call, TRBD1, lacks DNA for checking. Germline CDR1 and CDR2: SGHRS and YFSETQ. The CDR3 runs 14 residues. The CDR3 sequence: CASSGQGAPYEQYF.

The V and J genes are TRBV24-1 and TRBJ2-7; no DNA is available, so the TRBD1 call from TCRdb remains unchecked. CDR1 is KGHDR and CDR2 is SFDVKD in the germline V gene. The CDR3 length is 16 residues. This CDR3 is CATSETGTGGSYEQYF.

The CDR3 reads CASSSWDGQEAFF. The chain employs TRBV28 and TRBJ1-1. In germline, CDR1 is MDHEN, CDR2 SYDVKM. The CDR3 has 13 amino acids.

The chain joins TRBV11-1 to TRBJ2-2; TCRdb's D gene call, TRBD1, goes unchecked for lack of DNA. Germline V gene lookup returns CDR1 SGHAT and CDR2 FQDESV (reference sequence). The CDR3 sequence is 17 residues long. CDR3 sequence: CASSGEVIREGTGELFF.

The chain couples TRBV14 to TRBJ2-2; the D call of TRBD1 rests on TCRdb alone, since no DNA is present to check it. The germline gives CDR1 SGHDN, CDR2 FVKESK. CDR3 length: 15 amino acids. The CDR3 loop is CASSQRGGSTGELFF.

The chain recombines TRBV14 with TRBJ2-7; the D call of TRBD1 rests on TCRdb alone, since no DNA is present to check it. This CDR3 is 13 amino acids long. Germline CDR1 is SGHDN and CDR2 is FVKESK. The CDR3 spells CASSHGTGGEQYF.

The rearrangement joins TRBV29-1 to TRBJ1-1. The germline gives CDR1 SQVTM, CDR2 ANQGSEA. This CDR3 is 13 amino acids long. CDR3 sequence reads: CSVDSVVNTEAFF.

J is TRBJ2-3 and V is TRBV12-2. TRBV12-2 is a pseudogene. The CDR3 extends over 16 amino acids. The chain's CDR3 is CASRSTPKLSTDTQYF.

The chain has TRBV18 and TRBJ2-7; TCRdb names TRBD1, which stays unverified in the absence of DNA. Germline CDR1 and CDR2: KGHSH and LQKENI. CDR3 length: 15 residues. The CDR3 loop reads CASSLPGQGAHEQYF. The full variable domain, its missing parts supplied by reference TRBV18 and TRBJ2-7, is NAGVMQNPRHLVRRRGQEARLRCSPMKGHSHVYWYRQLPEEGLKFMVYLQKENIIDESGMPKERFSAEFPKEGPSILRIQQVVRGDSAAYFCASSLPGQGAHEQYFGPGTRLTVT.

V gene TRBV9 combines with J gene TRBJ2-3; the TCRdb call, TRBD2, lacks DNA for checking. The length of the CDR3 is 18 residues. Per the germline V gene, CDR1 is SGDLS and CDR2 is YYNGEE. The CDR3 reads CASSGGLAGTFSTDTQYF.

The J gene is TRBJ1-2, the V gene TRBV12-3 or TRBV12-4; the TCRdb D gene call, TRBD1, has no DNA to confirm it. CDR3 length: 16 residues. This CDR3 reads CASSLIGQTINYGYTF.

This CDR3 reads CSVRRTVNYGYTF. V usage is TRBV29-1 and J usage is TRBJ1-2; TCRdb indicates TRBD1, and absent DNA this call remains unverified. CDR1 is SQVTM, CDR2 ANQGSEA, per germline. This CDR3 region has 13 residues.

The chain employs TRBV2 and TRBJ2-5; no DNA is available, so the TRBD1 call from TCRdb remains unchecked. Germline V gene sequence: CDR1 SNHLY, CDR2 FYNNEI. The CDR3 contains 14 residues. The CDR3 loop reads CASSVSGGAETQYF.

The chain employs TRBV6-1 and TRBJ2-5; TCRdb picks TRBD1, but there is no DNA to check that call. The length of the CDR3 is 15 residues. Germline V lookup: CDR1 MNHNS, CDR2 SASEGT. The chain's CDR3 is CASSEPGLAQETQYF.

This rearrangement joins TRBV18 to TRBJ2-6; no DNA is available, so the TRBD1 call from TCRdb remains unchecked. CDR1 KGHSH and CDR2 LQKENI come from the germline V gene. The CDR3 runs to 19 residues. CDR3 loop: CASSPGLSGGRPGANVLTF.